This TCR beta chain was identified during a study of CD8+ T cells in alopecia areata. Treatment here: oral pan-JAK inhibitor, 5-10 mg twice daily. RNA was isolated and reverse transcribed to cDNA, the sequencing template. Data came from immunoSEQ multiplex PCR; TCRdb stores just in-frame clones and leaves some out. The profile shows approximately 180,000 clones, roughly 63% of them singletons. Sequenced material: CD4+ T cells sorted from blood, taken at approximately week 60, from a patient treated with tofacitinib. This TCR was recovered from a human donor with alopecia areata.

The CDR3 DNA follows: TGCGCCAGCAGCCAAGCGGAACTAGCGGGGTTAAGCTCCTACAATGAGCAGTTCTTC. Translation: CASSQAELAGLSSYNEQFF. The chain carries TRBV4-1 and TRBJ2-1; TRBD2 matches 10 bases. This CDR3 has 19 amino acids. CDR1 is MGHRA, CDR2 YSYEKL, per germline. V shed 1 base, J shed 0 bases, and the junction held 9 bases outside the gene matches.